The 21 T cell receptor beta chains in this list originate from one sample, sequenced in a study of Ad26.COV2.S vaccination and SARS-CoV-2 variants. Using immunoSEQ multiplex PCR, the repertoire was profiled, and TCRdb retains in-frame clones only, with some absent. The sample includes a few hundred thousand clones, around nine tenths of them seen just once. Treatment here: approximately 18 received Ad26.COV2.S at low or high dose, single or two shots; about 5 received placebo; per-sample allocation not given. Day 63 after the first injection of vaccine or placebo was the sampling time. The sequenced sample was peripheral blood, obtained in a trial of Ad26.COV2.S vaccine versus placebo. These receptors came from a person between 18 and 65 years old who received the Ad26.COV2.S COVID-19 vaccine or a placebo.

This clone was seen only once. The chain carries TRBV6-5 and TRBJ2-7; 7 bases agree with TRBD2. CDR3 length: 15 residues. V was clipped by 5 bases and J by 6 bases; unmatched bases: 13. The germline CDR1 and CDR2 sequences are MNHEY and SVGAGI. This chain's CDR3 is CASSTHRKTSPEQYF. For the CDR3, the DNA is TGTGCCAGCAGTACCCACAGAAAGACTAGCCCCGAGCAGTACTTC.

This clone appeared a few times. The rearrangement links TRBV7-6 to TRBJ2-2; D remains ambiguous. The length of the CDR3 is 14 residues. V lost 1 base to trimming and J lost 7 bases, with 10 bases between them. Germline V gene lookup returns CDR1 SGHVS and CDR2 FNYEAQ. CDR3 in amino acids: CASSLERAGGELFF. CDR3 sequence (DNA): TGTGCCAGCAGCTTAGAACGGGCCGGCGGGGAGCTGTTTTTT. Supplemented by reference TRBV7-6 and TRBJ2-2, the full variable domain reads GAGVSQSPRYKVTKRGQDVALRCDPISGHVSLYWYRQALGQGPEFLTYFNYEAQQDKSGLPNDRFSAERPEGSISTLTIQRTEQRDSAMYRCASSLERAGGELFFGEGSRLTVL.

The rearrangement joins TRBV9 to TRBJ2-3; D gene uncertain. Germline-derived CDR1 and CDR2 are SGDLS and YYNGEE. Trimming shortened V by 3 bases and J by 2 bases, and 13 bases separated the two germline ends. The CDR3 is 15 residues long. In nucleotides, the CDR3 is TGTGCCAGCAGCGCCAACTTAGGTTTCACAGATACGCAGTATTTT. This gives the protein CASSANLGFTDTQYF.

The chain carries TRBV30 and TRBJ2-6; 8 positions match TRBD1. Unmatched junction bases numbered 7, after V lost 0 bases and J lost 0 bases. CDR1 GTSNPN and CDR2 SVGIG come from the germline V gene (reference sequence). The CDR3 spans 18 residues. In DNA, the CDR3 is TGTGCCTGGAGTGTACAAAGGACAGGGTTCTCTGGGGCCAACGTCCTGACTTTC. Protein product: CAWSVQRTGFSGANVLTF.

This clone was seen a single time. The rearrangement uses TRBV5-1 and TRBJ2-5; no firm D call. The V and J ends lost 0 bases and 2 bases respectively, with 8 bases between them. This CDR3 has 14 amino acids. Germline values: CDR1 SGHRS, CDR2 YFSETQ. The CDR3 sequence: CASSLVGAQETQYF. CDR3 bases: TGCGCCAGCAGCTTGGTAGGCGCGCAAGAGACCCAGTACTTC.

The CDR3 DNA reads TGTGCCAGCAGCCCCCTGGGCAGGGGGGATGAAAAACTGTTTTTT. It translates to CASSPLGRGDEKLFF. The rearrangement joins TRBV7-2 to TRBJ1-4; 7 bases are a match to TRBD1. This CDR3 spans 15 amino acids. V gave up 5 bases and J gave up 6 bases; unmatched junction bases: 9. Germline V gene data show CDR1 as SGHTA and CDR2 as FQGNSA. Together with reference TRBV7-2 and TRBJ1-4, the CDR3 gives the full variable domain: GAGVSQSPSNKVTEKGKDVELRCDPISGHTALYWYRQSLGQGLEFLIYFQGNSAPDKSGLPSDRFSAERTGGSVSTLTIQRTQQEDSAVYLCASSPLGRGDEKLFFGSGTQLSVL.

V and J are TRBV6-5 and TRBJ1-2; D gene uncertain. Germline lookup yields CDR1 MNHEY and CDR2 SVGAGI. This CDR3 has 15 amino acids. Between the trimmed V and J ends, which lost 4 bases and 3 bases, there was a span of 15 bases. The CDR3 reads CASSSGEELHYGYTF. The CDR3 DNA reads TGTGCCAGCAGTTCCGGGGAGGAGCTGCACTATGGCTACACCTTC.

This rearrangement joins TRBV4-1 to TRBJ1-2; 9 bases map to TRBD1. Germline V gene sequence: CDR1 MGHRA, CDR2 YSYEKL. The V and J ends lost 7 bases and 1 base, in that order; junction bases with no gene match: 4. This CDR3 contains 14 residues. As DNA, the CDR3 is TGCGCCAGCAATGAGGACAGGGGTAACTATGGCTACACCTTC. Translating it yields CASNEDRGNYGYTF.

The genes are TRBV3-1 (or the pseudogene TRBV3-2) and TRBJ1-3; possibly TRBD1 for D (5 bases). The CDR3 has 15 amino acids. CDR1 and CDR2 (germline): LGHDT, YNNKEL (reference sequence). V was clipped by 4 bases and J by 8 bases, with 18 bases between them. The CDR3 protein is CASSRTAPGGDTIYF. Here the CDR3 DNA reads TGTGCCAGCAGCCGAACGGCGCCGGGAGGGGACACCATATATTTT.

The chain uses TRBV6-5 and TRBJ1-2; D is uncertain. This CDR3 has 14 amino acids. The V end was cut by 8 bases, the J end by 3 bases, with 16 bases between. Per the germline V gene, CDR1 is MNHEY and CDR2 is SVGAGI. CDR3 protein: CASAIGRTHYGYTF. As DNA, the CDR3 is TGTGCCAGCGCTATCGGTAGAACGCACTATGGCTACACCTTC.

The chain carries TRBV7-3 and TRBJ2-3; D call uncertain. Germline-derived CDR1 and CDR2 are SGHTA and FQGTGA. The V gene lost 5 bases and the J gene lost 4 bases, with 16 bases spanning the gap. This CDR3 is 15 amino acids long. The CDR3 region has the DNA TGTGCCAGCAGCACCCGCAGGAGCCCGCCAGATACGCAGTATTTT. Its protein is CASSTRRSPPDTQYF.

The rearrangement uses TRBV7-9 and TRBJ2-2; possibly TRBD1 for D (7 bases). Germline V gives CDR1 SEHNR, CDR2 FQNEAQ (reference sequence). The CDR3 totals 17 residues. Trimming pared 6 bases from V and 1 base from J, leaving 18 bases between. The CDR3 loop reads CASSFGGGGRNTGELFF. DNA for the CDR3: TGTGCCAGCAGTTTTGGAGGGGGCGGCCGGAACACCGGGGAGCTGTTTTTT. Supplemented by reference TRBV7-9 and TRBJ2-2, the full variable domain reads DTGVSQNPRHKITKRGQNVTFRCDPISEHNRLYWYRQTLGQGPEFLTYFQNEAQLEKSRLLSDRFSAERPKGSFSTLEIQRTEQGDSAMYLCASSFGGGGRNTGELFFGEGSRLTVL.

The chain carries TRBV5-1 and TRBJ2-5, with D maybe TRBD2 (5 bases). Germline V lookup: CDR1 SGHRS, CDR2 YFSETQ. The CDR3 has 14 amino acids. Between the trimmed V and J ends, which lost 0 bases and 5 bases, there was a span of 11 bases. The CDR3 DNA reads TGCGCCAGCAGCTTGGACCGACCGGGGGAGACCCAGTACTTC. It yields the protein CASSLDRPGETQYF.

The genes are TRBV27 and TRBJ1-1, with D maybe TRBD1 (6 bases). Germline CDR1 is MNHEY and CDR2 is SMNVEV (reference sequence). V shed 0 bases and J shed 4 bases, with 9 bases lying between them. This CDR3 is built from 14 residues. As DNA, the CDR3 is TGTGCCAGCAGTTTATCGTCAGGGGTCACTGAAGCTTTCTTT. It specifies CASSLSSGVTEAFF.

This rearrangement joins TRBV7-7 to TRBJ2-5; D unresolved. V lost 1 base to trimming and J lost 4 bases, with 13 bases between them. The CDR3 has 15 residues. The germline V gene encodes CDR1 SSHAT and CDR2 FNYEAQ (reference sequence). Here the CDR3 DNA reads TGTGCCAGCAGCTTAGGGGCGTCTAGTGGAGAGACCCAGTACTTC. This gives the protein CASSLGASSGETQYF.

This clone was seen more than once but under ten times. The chain links TRBV5-1 to TRBJ2-1; TRBD2 matches 10 bases. CDR3 length: 15 residues. Per the germline V gene, CDR1 is SGHRS and CDR2 is YFSETQ. V shed 7 bases, J shed 4 bases, and the junction held 8 bases outside the gene matches. CDR3 nucleotide sequence: TGCGCCAGCCTGTGGACTAGCGGCAAATACAATGAGCAGTTCTTC. Amino acid sequence: CASLWTSGKYNEQFF. The full variable domain, rest sourced from reference TRBV5-1 and TRBJ2-1, is KAGVTQTPRYLIKTRGQQVTLSCSPISGHRSVSWYQQTPGQGLQFLFEYFSETQRNKGNFPGRFSGRQFSNSRSEMNVSTLELGDSALYLCASLWTSGKYNEQFFGPGTRLTVL.

The DNA for the CDR3 is TGTGCCAGCAGGGATGGGACGGGAGACACCGGGGAGCTGTTTTTT. Protein: CASRDGTGDTGELFF. The chain uses TRBV4-2 and TRBJ2-2, with D maybe TRBD2 (6 bases). V was shortened by 6 bases and J by 3 bases, with 14 bases between the two germline ends. The germline CDR1 and CDR2 sequences are LGHNA and YNFKEQ. The CDR3 length is 15 residues.

The CDR3 nucleotides read TGCGCCAGCAGCTCTAGCGGGGGGAACTACGAGCAGTACTTC. Its protein product is CASSSSGGNYEQYF. The chain couples TRBV4-3 to TRBJ2-7; 11 nucleotides agree with TRBD2. The V gene end was trimmed by 5 bases and the J gene end by 3 bases; junction bases not matched to a gene: 3. There are 14 residues in the CDR3. In germline, CDR1 is LGHNA, CDR2 YSLEER.

This chain connects TRBV5-1 to TRBJ1-1, with a tentative D call TRBD1 (6 bases). V lost 7 bases and J lost 1, with 8 bases in between. Germline CDR1 SGHRS, CDR2 YFSETQ. This CDR3 contains 12 residues. This CDR3 reads CASQTGNTEAFF. The CDR3 DNA reads as TGCGCCAGCCAGACAGGGAACACTGAAGCTTTCTTT.

The chain is built from TRBV4-2 and TRBJ2-5; D unresolved. Germline V lookup: CDR1 LGHNA, CDR2 YNFKEQ. V was clipped by 0 bases and J by 0 bases, with 17 bases between them. The CDR3 totals 18 residues. The CDR3 sequence is CASSQEIMDSPYQETQYF. The CDR3, as DNA: TGTGCCAGCAGCCAAGAGATCATGGATTCTCCTTACCAAGAGACCCAGTACTTC.

The chain joins TRBV5-4 to TRBJ2-2; a weak D match, TRBD1 (6 bases). There are 15 residues in the CDR3. CDR1 is SGHNT and CDR2 is YYREEE in the germline V gene (reference sequence). V was pared by 5 bases and J by 4 bases, with 15 bases between. CDR3: CASRSRTVRTGELFF. The CDR3 DNA reads as TGTGCCAGCAGAAGTAGGACAGTTCGCACCGGGGAGCTGTTTTTT. Together with reference TRBV5-4 and TRBJ2-2, the CDR3 gives the full variable domain: ETGVTQSPTHLIKTRGQQVTLRCSSQSGHNTVSWYQQALGQGPQFIFQYYREEENGRGNFPPRFSGLQFPNYSSELNVNALELDDSALYLCASRSRTVRTGELFFGEGSRLTVL.